These T cell receptor beta chains were read from a single sample in a study of human T cells and chemical hapten exposure. MiXCR, run by TCRdb on the RACE reads, gives a single entry per CDR3 protein. The repertoire holds 95,000 to 150,000 distinct CDR3 sequences, about 11% seen once, with around 2.4% in the top ten. This specimen was whole blood, taken in connection with sensitization to the hapten diphenylcyclopropenone (DPC). The receptors derive from a woman aged 45-60 years with alopecia areata. Some clones in this sample may be carry-over from other donors' samples. Both conserved end residues are part of each CDR3. The D gene is left open where the match is weak. The size entry is marked missing in some rows and otherwise reads once, few, many or a size class.

>TRBJ2-1|.|TRBV27|.
TGTGCCAGCAGTTTATCTGCAGGGGAGTCCTACAATGAGCAGTTCTTC
CASSLSAGESYNEQFF
>TRBJ2-2|.|TRBV5-1|few
TGCGCCAGCAGAGATGGGGTCACCGGGGAGCTGTTTTTT
CASRDGVTGELFF
>TRBJ2-3|TRBD2|TRBV10-3|.
TGTGCCATCGGCGGACTAGCGGGACGGGGTGATACGCAGTATTTT
CAIGGLAGRGDTQYF
>TRBJ1-5|.|TRBV29-1|.
TGCAGCGTTGGGGAGGGAAACAATCAGCCCCAGCATTTT
CSVGEGNNQPQHF
>TRBJ2-7|TRBD1|TRBV28|many
TGTGCCAGCAGAAAAGGACAGGGGATCTACGAGCAGTACTTC
CASRKGQGIYEQYF
>TRBJ1-4|.|TRBV7-3|many
TGTGCCAGCAGCTTAAGGGAAGGGGAAAAACTGTTTTTT
CASSLREGEKLFF
>TRBJ1-5|.|TRBV29-1|.
TGCAGCGTTGTACCGGGGGGCGGACAGCCCCAGCATTTT
CSVVPGGGQPQHF
>TRBJ2-3|TRBD2|TRBV9|few
TGTGCCAGCAGCGTAAGTCCACAGGCGGGGAGGGCAGATACGCAGTATTTT
CASSVSPQAGRADTQYF
>TRBJ1-1|TRBD1|TRBV7-9|few
TGTGCCAGCAGCTTAGGTCCGGGACAGGGTGATAACGAAGCTTTCTTT
CASSLGPGQGDNEAFF
>TRBJ2-7|TRBD1|TRBV18|.
TGTGCCAGCTCAGCCGGGACAGGGGTCTACGAGCAGTACTTC
CASSAGTGVYEQYF
>TRBJ2-7|TRBD1|TRBV9|few
TGTGCCAGCAGTGGTAGGACAGGCTACGAGCAGTACTTC
CASSGRTGYEQYF
>TRBJ2-1|.|TRBV19|.
TGTGCCAGTAGTCCGCTAGTCTACAATGAGCAGTTCTTC
CASSPLVYNEQFF
>TRBJ2-2|.|TRBV3-2|.
TGTGCCAGCAGCTGCCGCCCGGGACTAGCGACGAACACCGGGGAGCTGTTTTTT
CASSCRPGLATNTGELFF
>TRBJ1-2|.|TRBV13|.
TGTGCCAGCAGCCTGCAGGGGTTGAGCAACTATGGCTACACCTTC
CASSLQGLSNYGYTF
>TRBJ1-4|.|TRBV12-3/TRBV12-4|few
TGTGCCAGCATTAATGAAAAACTGTTTTTT
CASINEKLFF
>TRBJ1-1|.|TRBV12-3/TRBV12-4|.
TGTGCCAGCAGTTTTGGGGTGGAGGACACTGAAGCTTTCTTT
CASSFGVEDTEAFF
>TRBJ2-7|TRBD2|TRBV4-3|few
TGCGCCAGCAGCCAAGATGGGAGGGGTTCCTACGAGCAGTACTTC
CASSQDGRGSYEQYF
>TRBJ2-7|TRBD2|TRBV4-1|.
TGCGCCAGCAGCCAAGATCCTCCTGGACTAGCGGGGGGCTACGAGCAGTACTTC
CASSQDPPGLAGGYEQYF
>TRBJ2-7|.|TRBV28|.
TGTGCCAGCAGGTTGGGCGGTGAGCAGTACTTC
CASRLGGEQYF
>TRBJ2-7|TRBD1|TRBV11-3|.
TGTGCCAGCAGCTTAGAAGGGACAGGGAACAACGAGCAGTACTTC
CASSLEGTGNNEQYF
>TRBJ2-7|TRBD1|TRBV29-1|.
TGCAGCGTTATCGGGACAGAGAAGGGACCCTACGAGCAGTACTTC
CSVIGTEKGPYEQYF
>TRBJ2-5|TRBD1|TRBV27|few
TGTGCCAGCAGTCGCACAGGGGGTATGGAGACCCAGTACTTC
CASSRTGGMETQYF
>TRBJ1-2|.|TRBV6-6|few
TGTGCCAGCCGGGGAGATGGCTACACCTTC
CASRGDGYTF
>TRBJ2-1|.|TRBV9|.
TGTGCCAGCAGCGTTCTCGCGCAGGGGGGGCGCAATGAGCAGTTCTTC
CASSVLAQGGRNEQFF
>TRBJ1-2|.|TRBV6-5|.
TGTGCCAGCTCCGGACAGTTCGCTTTTAACTATGGCTACACCTTC
CASSGQFAFNYGYTF
>TRBJ2-2|.|TRBV4-1|.
TGCGCCAGCAGCCCCCTGCACGGCACCGGGGAGCTGTTTTTT
CASSPLHGTGELFF
>TRBJ1-2|.|TRBV29-1|few
TGCAGCGTTGGAGAGGAAGCGAACTATGGCTACACCTTC
CSVGEEANYGYTF
>TRBJ2-1|TRBD2|TRBV6-2/TRBV6-3|.
TGTGCCAGCAGTTACCCTTCTACTAGCGGCAGTTACAATGAGCAGTTCTTC
CASSYPSTSGSYNEQFF
>TRBJ2-1|TRBD2|TRBV29-1|.
TGCAGCGCCGGGACTAGCGGGAGTGCGGGAAATGAGCAGTTCTTC
CSAGTSGSAGNEQFF
>TRBJ2-7|TRBD1|TRBV7-2|many
TGTGCCAGCAGCTTACGGGCCGGGACAGTTACCTACGAGCAGTACTTC
CASSLRAGTVTYEQYF
>TRBJ2-3|.|TRBV20-1|.
TGCAGTGCCAGGGGTCGCCCCGATGCAGATACGCAGTATTTT
CSARGRPDADTQYF
>TRBJ1-1|TRBD1|TRBV20-1|.
TGCAGTGCTAGAGGTCAACCGGAAGGGACAGGGGCTTTCTTT
CSARGQPEGTGAFF
>TRBJ2-1|.|TRBV5-5|few
TGTGCCAGCATTAGGGACCTGGGCGAGCAGTTCTTC
CASIRDLGEQFF
>TRBJ2-3|.|TRBV4-3|few
TGCGCCAGCAGCCAATGGGAAATGACGGCCCGAGGGGCAGATACGCAGTATTTT
CASSQWEMTARGADTQYF
>TRBJ2-7|.|TRBV7-8|many
TGTGCCAGCAGCTTAGACCCCGCGGCAGAGGGAAGACGGTACTTC
CASSLDPAAEGRRYF
>TRBJ2-3|.|TRBV12-3/TRBV12-4|few
TGTGCCAGCAGTTTAGCTTCCGGGACCACAGATACGCAGTATTTT
CASSLASGTTDTQYF
>TRBJ2-1|.|TRBV12-3/TRBV12-4|many
TGTGCCAGCCCTTCCCACAATGAGCAGTTCTTC
CASPSHNEQFF
>TRBJ2-1|.|TRBV7-2|few
TGTGCCAGCAGCTTGCAGACAGTATACAATGAGCAGTTCTTC
CASSLQTVYNEQFF
>TRBJ1-1|.|TRBV6-2/TRBV6-3|many
TGTGCCAGCAGTTACCAGGGAATGAACACTGAAGCTTTCTTT
CASSYQGMNTEAFF
>TRBJ2-5|TRBD1|TRBV7-2|.
TGTGCCAGCAGCTCCCAAGCAGGGGGAGAGACCCAGTACTTC
CASSSQAGGETQYF
>TRBJ2-5|.|TRBV7-8|few
TGTGCCAGCAGCCCAACTCGGGGCCCCATGGGGGAGACCCAGTACTTC
CASSPTRGPMGETQYF
>TRBJ1-5|.|TRBV6-1|.
TGTGCCAGCAGTAAGGGGACATTTAGCAATCAGCCCCAGCATTTT
CASSKGTFSNQPQHF
>TRBJ1-5|.|TRBV28|.
TGTGCCAGCAGTTTAGGGAGCTGGCAGCCCCAGCATTTT
CASSLGSWQPQHF
>TRBJ2-7|TRBD1|TRBV6-6|many
TGTGCCAGCAGAGACCAGGGGGACTACGAGCAGTACTTC
CASRDQGDYEQYF
>TRBJ2-7|TRBD2|TRBV20-1|few
TGCAGTGCTTGGGGGGGGTACGGGGACGACGAGCAGTACTTC
CSAWGGYGDDEQYF
>TRBJ1-5|.|TRBV10-3|few
TGTGCCATCAGTGTAGGGGGAGAGGATCAGCCCCAGCATTTT
CAISVGGEDQPQHF
>TRBJ2-4|.|TRBV28|many
TGTGCCAGCACTAAGGACAGTTACCGTCTAGCCAAAAACATTCAGTACTTC
CASTKDSYRLAKNIQYF
>TRBJ1-5|TRBD1|TRBV19|many
TGTGCCAGTACTAGGGACAGGGGCTTTGAGCCCCAGCATTTT
CASTRDRGFEPQHF
>TRBJ1-5|.|TRBV7-6|few
TGTGCCAGCAGCTTGGGACCGGGCAATCAGCCCCAGCATTTT
CASSLGPGNQPQHF
>TRBJ2-7|.|TRBV3-1|many
TGTGCCAGCAGCCACGGGCCGATCGAGAACGAGCAGTACTTC
CASSHGPIENEQYF
>TRBJ1-3|.|TRBV5-6|many
TGTGCCAGCAATCGGAGGATTGCCAGGGAGTGGTCTGGAAACACCATATATTTT
CASNRRIAREWSGNTIYF
>TRBJ1-2|TRBD1|TRBV11-2|few
TGTGCCAGCAGCCCACAAGGGACAGGGGATTATGGCTACACCTTC
CASSPQGTGDYGYTF
>TRBJ2-2|TRBD2|TRBV4-3|many
TGCGCCAGCAGCCAAGATCGGGGACTAGCGAATTTTTTT
CASSQDRGLANFF